These 5 T cell receptor beta chains originate from one sample sequenced in a study of CD8+CD57+ T cells in acquired aplastic anemia. Profiling that covered TCR beta VDJ and CDR3 relied on genomic DNA as its template. TCRdb reprocessed the reads via MiXCR and lists one record per CDR3 protein. The table lists 100,000 to 150,000 distinct CDR3 sequences, almost 40% of them singletons. Sequenced patients had shown CD8+CD57+ cell expansion by flow cytometry. The source material was sorted CD4+, CD8+, or CD8+CD57+ T cells (not recorded which) from PBMCs. Receptor source: a human donor with aplastic anemia.

This clonotype is classed as medium-sized (0.01 to 0.1%). The rearrangement uses TRBV10-2 and TRBJ1-5; no clear D gene. This CDR3 is built from 14 residues. Germline CDR1 is WSHSY and CDR2 is SAAADI. V shed 5 bases and J shed 0 bases, with 8 bases lying between them. The DNA of the CDR3 is TGCGCCAGCAGTCAGTACGATAGCAATCAGCCCCAGCATTTT. The encoded protein is CASSQYDSNQPQHF.

This clonotype has a count of ten or more. Since a much larger clone is just one base distant, this may be a read error. The chain uses TRBV10-3 and TRBJ2-3; possible D gene TRBD2, 7 bases. The CDR3 length is 15 residues. Germline CDR1 ENHRY, CDR2 SYGVKD. V gave up 0 bases and J gave up 8 bases, with 15 bases separating them. The CDR3 sequence is CAISESWGGPGTQYF. The CDR3 DNA is TGTGCCATCAGTGAGTCTTGGGGGGGGCCAGGTACGCAGTATTTT.

This clonotype was observed a single time. The J gene is TRBJ2-1, the V gene TRBV5-6; 7 nucleotides match TRBD1. Per the germline V gene, CDR1 is SGHDT and CDR2 is YYEEEE. This CDR3 contains 14 residues. With V trimmed by 5 bases and J by 8 bases, 10 bases remained unmatched. DNA for the CDR3: TGTGCCAGCAGTTCGAAGGACGACAGGGATGAGCAGTTCTTC. This gives the protein CASSSKDDRDEQFF.

This clonotype showed up many times. The chain employs TRBV6-1 and TRBJ1-6; possible D gene TRBD1, 5 bases. Trimming shortened V by 6 bases and J by 0 bases, and 12 bases separated the two germline ends. CDR3 length: 16 residues. The germline V gene encodes CDR1 MNHNS and CDR2 SASEGT. The CDR3 DNA reads as TGTGCCAGCAGCGCCCGACAGCACTCCTATAATTCACCCCTCCACTTT. Translation: CASSARQHSYNSPLHF.

There are many counts of this clonotype. In DNA form, the CDR3 reads TGTGCCAGCAGTACAAGACAGGCGCAGAACACTGAAGCTTTCTTT. This encodes CASSTRQAQNTEAFF. The gene calls are TRBV6-5 and TRBJ1-1, with D possibly matching TRBD1 (6 bases). The germline V and J ends were trimmed by 5 bases and 1 base, with 14 bases remaining between them. Germline CDR1 is MNHEY and CDR2 is SVGAGI. CDR3 size: 15 residues.